The clone carrying this T cell receptor (beta chain) appeared a few times. The target antigen is unknown. V was pared by 5 bases and J by 1 base, with 12 bases between. The CDR3 totals 14 residues. Germline V lookup: CDR1 MNHEY, CDR2 SMNVEV (reference sequence). This sample is part of a study of cytomegalovirus exposure and HLA in healthy donors. In the PCR, 60 Vbeta and 13 Jbeta primers were used. The protocol was immunoSEQ multiplex PCR, while the TCRdb copy is restricted to in-frame clones and leaves out a portion. The sample lists roughly 150,000 clones; 76% were seen once. Study-level findings and limits: Donors belonging to an Asian-associated ancestry cluster reportedly showed fewer N-insertions in productive TCRs than the approximately 680-donor mean, according to what a later analysis found.

The chain combines TRBV27 with TRBJ2-7; D is perhaps TRBD2 (6 bases). This clonotype was obtained from a woman in her thirties or forties in good health and CMV-seronegative. The sequencing input was PBMCs. The CDR3 nucleotides are TGTGCCAGCAGTCAATGGGACTTATCCTACGAGCAGTACTTC. Protein product: CASSQWDLSYEQYF.